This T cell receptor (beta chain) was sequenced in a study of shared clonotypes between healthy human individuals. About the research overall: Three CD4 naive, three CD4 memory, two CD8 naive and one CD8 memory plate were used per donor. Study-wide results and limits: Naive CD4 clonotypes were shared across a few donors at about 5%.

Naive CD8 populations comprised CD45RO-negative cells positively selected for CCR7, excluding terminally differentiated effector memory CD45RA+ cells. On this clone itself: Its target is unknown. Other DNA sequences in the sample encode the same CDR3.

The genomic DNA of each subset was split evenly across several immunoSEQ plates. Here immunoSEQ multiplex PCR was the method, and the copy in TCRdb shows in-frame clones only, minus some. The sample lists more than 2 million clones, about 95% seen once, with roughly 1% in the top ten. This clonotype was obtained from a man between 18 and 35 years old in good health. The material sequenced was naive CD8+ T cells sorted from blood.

DNA for the CDR3: TGTGCCAGCAGCTTAGTGGCGGGTAGCACAGATACGCAGTATTTT. It encodes CASSLVAGSTDTQYF. The chain is built from TRBV11-2 and TRBJ2-3; possible D gene TRBD2, 5 bases. The CDR3 contains 15 residues. The germline gives CDR1 SGHAT, CDR2 FQNNGV. Trimming stripped 1 base from V and 0 bases from J, with 8 bases between.